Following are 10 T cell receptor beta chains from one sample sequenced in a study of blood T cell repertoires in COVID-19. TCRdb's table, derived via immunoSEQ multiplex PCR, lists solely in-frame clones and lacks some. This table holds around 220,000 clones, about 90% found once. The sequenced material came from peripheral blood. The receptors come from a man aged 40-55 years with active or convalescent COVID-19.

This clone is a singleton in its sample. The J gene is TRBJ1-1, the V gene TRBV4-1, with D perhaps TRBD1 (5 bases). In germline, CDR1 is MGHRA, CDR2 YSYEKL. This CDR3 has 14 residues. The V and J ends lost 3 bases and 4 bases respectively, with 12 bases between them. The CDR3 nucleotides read TGCGCCAGCAGCCATGATATTAGGGGCACTGAAGCTTTCTTT. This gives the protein CASSHDIRGTEAFF.

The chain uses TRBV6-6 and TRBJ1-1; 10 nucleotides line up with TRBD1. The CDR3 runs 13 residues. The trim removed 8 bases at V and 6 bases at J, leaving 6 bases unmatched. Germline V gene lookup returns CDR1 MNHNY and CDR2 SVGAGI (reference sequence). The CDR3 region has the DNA TGTGCCAGCTACGGACAGGGGGGATCTGAAGCTTTCTTT. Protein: CASYGQGGSEAFF.

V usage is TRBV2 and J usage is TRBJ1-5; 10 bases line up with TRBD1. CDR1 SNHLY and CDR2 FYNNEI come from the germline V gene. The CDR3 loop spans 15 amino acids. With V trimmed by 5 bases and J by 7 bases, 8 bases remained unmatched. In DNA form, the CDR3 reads TGTGCCAGCAGTCCGACGACAGGGGGCGGCCAGCCCCAGCATTTT. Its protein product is CASSPTTGGGQPQHF.

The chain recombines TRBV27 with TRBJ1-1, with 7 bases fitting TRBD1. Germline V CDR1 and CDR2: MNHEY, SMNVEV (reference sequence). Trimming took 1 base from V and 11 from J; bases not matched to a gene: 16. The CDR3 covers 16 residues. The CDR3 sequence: CASSLLGGQVNDGAFF. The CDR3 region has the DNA TGTGCCAGCAGTTTATTAGGGGGCCAGGTCAACGATGGGGCTTTCTTT.

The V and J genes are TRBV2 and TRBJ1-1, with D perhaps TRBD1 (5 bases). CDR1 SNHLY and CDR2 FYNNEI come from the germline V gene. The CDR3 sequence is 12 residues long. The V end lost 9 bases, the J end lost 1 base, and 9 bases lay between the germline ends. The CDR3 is CARQVPNTEAFF. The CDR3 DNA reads TGTGCCAGACAGGTCCCGAACACTGAAGCTTTCTTT.

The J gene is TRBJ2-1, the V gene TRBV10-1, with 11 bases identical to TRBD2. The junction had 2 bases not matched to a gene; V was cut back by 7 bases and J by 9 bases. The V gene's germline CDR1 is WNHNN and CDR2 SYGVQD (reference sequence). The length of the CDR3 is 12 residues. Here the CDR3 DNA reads TGCGCCAGCAAAGGGACTAGCGGTGAGCAGTTCTTC. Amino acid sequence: CASKGTSGEQFF.

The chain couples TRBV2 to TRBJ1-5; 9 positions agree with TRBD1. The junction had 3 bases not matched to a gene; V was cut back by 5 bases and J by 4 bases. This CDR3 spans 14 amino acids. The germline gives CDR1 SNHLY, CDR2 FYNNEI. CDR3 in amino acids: CASSRDRVNQPQHF. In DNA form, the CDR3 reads TGTGCCAGCAGTAGGGACAGGGTGAATCAGCCCCAGCATTTT.

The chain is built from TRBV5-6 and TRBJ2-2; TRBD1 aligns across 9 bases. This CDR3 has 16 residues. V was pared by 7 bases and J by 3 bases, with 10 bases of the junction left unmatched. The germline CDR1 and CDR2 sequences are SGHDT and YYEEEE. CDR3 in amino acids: CASRSGQGPYTGELFF. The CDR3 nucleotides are TGTGCCAGCCGTTCCGGACAGGGGCCTTACACCGGGGAGCTGTTTTTT.

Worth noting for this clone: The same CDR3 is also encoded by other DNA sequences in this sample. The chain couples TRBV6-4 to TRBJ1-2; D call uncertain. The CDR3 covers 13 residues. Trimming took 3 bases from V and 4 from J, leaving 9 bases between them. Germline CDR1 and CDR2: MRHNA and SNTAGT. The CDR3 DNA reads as TGTGCCAGCAGTGAGTCGGGTAGCTATGGCTACACCTTC. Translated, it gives CASSESGSYGYTF.

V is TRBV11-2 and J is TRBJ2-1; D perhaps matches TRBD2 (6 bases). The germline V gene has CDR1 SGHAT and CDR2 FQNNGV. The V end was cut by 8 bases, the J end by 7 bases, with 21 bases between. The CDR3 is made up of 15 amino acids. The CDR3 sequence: CASSYSGSLGNEQFF. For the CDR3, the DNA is TGTGCCAGCTCCTATAGCGGTTCCCTAGGGAATGAGCAGTTCTTC.